The clone carrying this TCR beta chain has just a few counts. The antigen remains undetermined. The data originate from a study of blood T cells in healthy people across ages. Whole-study results and caveats: As age increased, TCR beta diversity per million T cells fell in a roughly linear fashion.

Each sample gave at least 7 million isolated PBMCs. Extraction of total RNA produced a minimum of 6 micrograms from each sample. Germline CDR1 is MNHEY and CDR2 is SVGEGT. V lost 7 bases and J lost 6; bases outside the gene matches: 7. There are 15 residues in the CDR3. Next came a second PCR, run for about 7 to 12 cycles, which used a sample-barcoded 5' primer along with a J-beta primer mix. TCRdb ran MiXCR on the 5' RACE reads and lists one entry per CDR3 protein. The sample has about 1.1 million distinct CDR3 sequences; under 40% are singletons. The rearrangement links TRBV6-2 or TRBV6-3 to TRBJ2-1; 12 bases align to TRBD2. This receptor was identified in a man between 18 and 29 years old in good health. The sample comprised blood. This CDR3 reads CASTPGTSGSNEQFF. The CDR3 DNA reads TGTGCCAGCACCCCAGGGACTAGCGGGTCCAATGAGCAGTTCTTC.